This T cell receptor beta chain was captured in a study of shared clonotypes between healthy human individuals. Study background: Each donor's CD4 naive and CD4 memory cells filled three plates apiece, CD8 naive two, and CD8 memory one.

Per the authors' pipeline: ImmunoSEQ output lacked quality scores and full-length reads, limiting matched filtering. Repertoires were generated with immunoSEQ multiplex PCR, while TCRdb's copy carries only in-frame clones and drops some. V and J calls plus clone size are reproduced from that table; the DNA served to infer D and trimming. The table has about 2,500,000 clones, approximately 90% seen once. The TCR was taken from a man aged 18 to 35 in good health. Source material: naive CD4+ T cells sorted from blood. Noted subset: CD45RA+ positively selected.

Here the CDR3 reads CASTVGLLNSPLHF. In DNA form, the CDR3 reads TGCGCCAGCACCGTGGGACTACTTAATTCACCCCTCCACTTT. The chain employs TRBV5-1 and TRBJ1-6, with D possibly matching TRBD1 (5 bases). Germline V CDR1 and CDR2: SGHRS, YFSETQ. V lost 6 bases, J lost 6 bases, and 13 bases lay in between. The CDR3 length is 14 residues.